This T cell receptor beta chain was sequenced in a study of radiotherapy plus CTLA-4 blockade in lung cancer. Study information: Disease control was seen in about 30% of patients, objective responses in roughly 17%.

Germline V gene sequence: CDR1 SQVTM, CDR2 ANQGSEA. The CDR3 length is 13 residues. Focal radiation was given together with CTLA-4 blockade (ipilimumab) to patients with chemo-refractory metastatic non-small-cell lung cancer. Generated by immunoSEQ multiplex PCR, the TCRdb table keeps only in-frame clones and is missing some. The table has just under 45,000 clones, around 70% seen once. Study results and limitations: After radiotherapy and ipilimumab, tumor-derived clones expanded in peripheral blood.

For this clone: The antigen is not known.

Sequenced material: peripheral blood, taken from a patient treated with radiotherapy plus ipilimumab. The receptor comes from a human donor with non-small cell lung cancer who had a partial response to radiotherapy plus ipilimumab. The gene calls are TRBV29-1 and TRBJ2-2, with D tentatively TRBD2 (6 bases). In DNA form, the CDR3 reads TGCAGTACTCTCGGGAGGAACACCGGGGAGCTGTTTTTT. Encoded protein: CSTLGRNTGELFF.